This TCR beta chain was profiled in a study of blood T cell repertoires in COVID-19 (dated by TCRdb to about 2020). With regard to the full study: The collaborator samples originated in the United States, Italy and Spain and spanned the acute and convalescent phases of COVID-19. Where available, HLA class I and class II types were taken from metadata supplied by the sample provider and were not determined by assay-based typing. The material from the prospective study consisted of cDNA or gDNA derived from T cells, B-cell-depleted T cells, or PBMCs. Subjects who had been exposed to COVID-19, were actively infected with it, or had recovered from it provided the deeply sampled blood TCRbeta repertoires that made up the dataset. Samples came from the ongoing ImmuneRACE study (first 160 participants) plus 1,254 subjects from 6 global collaborators. The repertoires were released in a freely available public database meant as a resource for research on the immune response to SARS-CoV-2. Sample metadata almost always included a de-identified subject ID, COVID-19 status, age in years and sex. The investigation overall reported the following: How much clinical and demographic metadata was included differed by source and by participant, and the metadata was provided uncurated.

A note on this clone: The antigen this receptor binds is unknown. No clone much larger than this one lies a single base away; base qualities are absent.

Participants in the prospective study were aged roughly 18 to 89 years, lived in 20 to 25 United States geographic areas, and enrolled through a virtual design. To assign participants to cohorts, the prospective study relied on clinical history that participants themselves reported in a screening survey and a study questionnaire. ImmuneRACE Cohort 3 recovered participants were defined by two consecutive negative NP/OP PCR tests, healthcare professional clearance, or symptom resolution. In the prospective study, whole blood, serum and a nasopharyngeal or oropharyngeal swab were collected from each participant by mobile phlebotomists. Over an approximately two-month period, participants in the prospective study had the option of providing additional blood draws and questionnaires. Prospective study blood samples were shipped either frozen or at room temperature before DNA extraction. TCRbeta CDR3 regions were amplified from genomic DNA using the immunoSEQ Assay, a bias-controlled multiplex PCR. Per the authors' processing: Nucleated cell counts per sample were estimated from amplification of reference gene primers within the assay. To quantify the absolute abundance of each unique TCRbeta CDR3 rearrangement, sequence reads were collapsed and filtered. Productive Simpson clonality was computed per sample as the square root of Simpson's diversity index over productive rearrangements. This is the immuneACCESS table as TCRdb keeps it, with only in-frame sequences that have V and J called. A part of the clones is gone; compared with another copy, unresolved V genes explain less than half, and the rest is unexplained. V and J calls and clone size are those listed in that table; D and trimming were worked out from the DNA. This sample gives 95,000 to 150,000 clones in total; around 84% of them show up just once. Roughly 3.9% of the sample goes to the ten largest clones.

Trimming accounts for 5 bases at V and 4 bases at J, while the number of junction bases matched to no gene is 2. The CDR3 goes from the cysteine to the phenylalanine over 14 residues. The retained sequence is limited to the CDR3, 42 bases, with the frame set at the first base. Sequences SGHAT (CDR1) and FQNNGV (CDR2) are obtained from the germline V gene. Sequenced: PBMCs or T cells enriched from blood (not recorded which). The sequence joins TRBV11-2 to TRBJ1-4; 9 bases in the junction line up with TRBD1. The receptor was isolated from a woman in her thirties who had recovered from COVID-19. The DNA sequence reads TGTGCCAGCAGCCAGACAGGGGGTAATGAAAAACTGTTTTTT. This yields the protein CASSQTGGNEKLFF.